A single sample gave rise to the 25 T cell receptor beta chains below, sequenced in a study of cytomegalovirus exposure and HLA in healthy donors. The method was immunoSEQ multiplex PCR; TCRdb's version includes in-frame clones alone and lacks a portion of them. The sample yields roughly 150,000 clones, around nine tenths seen once. The sample was PBMCs. The receptors shown here come from a man aged 18-30 years in good health and CMV-seronegative.

As to this clone: At one of its ends the junction is not consistent with the germline gene, which may arise from a read error. This sequence joins TRBV27 and TRBJ2-4; the match to TRBD1 covers 9 bases. The CDR3 totals 16 residues. Germline loops: CDR1 MNHEY, CDR2 SMNVEV (reference sequence). The CDR3 sequence: CASSVSIGTGFYIQYF. As DNA, the CDR3 is TGTGCCAGCAGTGTATCTATCGGGACAGGGTTTTACATTCAGTACTTC.

This chain joins TRBV5-5 and TRBJ2-7, with D possibly TRBD1 on 6 matching bases. Trimming removed 4 bases at V and 4 bases at J, with 18 bases between. The CDR3 loop spans 15 amino acids. In germline, CDR1 is SGHKS, CDR2 YYEKEE (reference sequence). The CDR3 spells CASSPDPAQGYEQYF. DNA of the CDR3: TGTGCCAGCAGCCCCGATCCGGCACAGGGTTACGAGCAGTACTTC.

The V call is TRBV27, the J call TRBJ2-5; maybe TRBD1 (6 bases). The ends were cut back, 11 bases at V and 3 bases at J, with 31 bases in the middle. This CDR3 comprises 18 residues. Germline-derived CDR1 and CDR2 are MNHEY and SMNVEV (reference sequence). The CDR3 spells CAGPLRDKNCDQKETQYF. The DNA for the CDR3 is TGTGCCGGCCCCCTCCGGGACAAAAATTGCGATCAGAAAGAGACCCAGTACTTC.

The chain carries TRBV27 and TRBJ1-6; D uncertain. Germline lookup yields CDR1 MNHEY and CDR2 SMNVEV (reference sequence). This CDR3 has 17 residues. V shed 3 bases and J shed 1 base, with 13 bases lying between them. The CDR3 reads CASSLRGAGSYNSPLHF. CDR3 coding DNA: TGTGCCAGCAGTTTGCGGGGAGCGGGGTCCTATAATTCACCCCTCCACTTT.

The chain recombines TRBV5-7 with TRBJ1-4; 10 nucleotides match TRBD1. TRBV5-7 is placed among ORFs of uncertain function. The CDR3 spans 15 residues. V shed 3 bases and J 13 bases; nucleotides not matched to a gene: 12. The DNA for the CDR3 is TGTGCCAGCAGCTCCGGGACAGGGGATTTAAAAACACTGTTTTTT. This encodes CASSSGTGDLKTLFF.

The rearrangement joins TRBV5-6 to TRBJ1-2, with TRBD1 as a possible D gene (6 bases). The CDR3 sequence is 13 residues long. Trimming took off 0 bases at V and 5 bases at J, with 8 bases between the two ends. Per the germline V gene, CDR1 is SGHDT and CDR2 is YYEEEE. CDR3 DNA sequence: TGTGCCAGCAGCTTGGGGGGGACATATGGCTACACCTTC. This encodes CASSLGGTYGYTF. The variable domain in full, completed from reference TRBV5-6 and TRBJ1-2, reads DAGVTQSPTHLIKTRGQQVTLRCSPKSGHDTVSWYQQALGQGPQFIFQYYEEEERQRGNFPDRFSGHQFPNYSSELNVNALLLGDSALYLCASSLGGTYGYTFGSGTRLTVV.

The rearrangement links TRBV2 to TRBJ1-2; 10 nucleotides line up with TRBD1. Germline assignment: CDR1 SNHLY and CDR2 FYNNEI. CDR3 size: 16 residues. Trimming cost V 6 bases and J 4 bases; bases outside gene matches: 11. The CDR3 region is CASRGTGVSASYGYTF. The DNA for the CDR3 is TGTGCCAGCAGAGGGACAGGGGTTTCCGCGTCCTATGGCTACACCTTC.

The chain recombines TRBV19 with TRBJ2-7; 10 nucleotides match TRBD2. The germline V gene encodes CDR1 LNHDA and CDR2 SQIVND (reference sequence). With V trimmed by 4 bases and J by 2 bases, 2 bases remained unmatched. The CDR3 runs to 14 residues. CDR3 in DNA: TGTGCCAGTAGTAGGACTAGCGGCCCCTACGAGCAGTACTTC. It encodes CASSRTSGPYEQYF.

This chain joins TRBV6-5 and TRBJ1-5; D ambiguous. This CDR3 comprises 14 residues. Trimming pared 4 bases from V and 1 base from J, leaving 8 bases between. The germline V gene has CDR1 MNHEY and CDR2 SVGAGI. CDR3 loop: CASSLSGSNQPQHF. CDR3 DNA sequence: TGTGCCAGCAGTTTATCGGGAAGCAATCAGCCCCAGCATTTT.

The J gene is TRBJ2-7, the V gene TRBV10-3, with TRBD2 as a possible D gene (5 bases). The CDR3 length is 14 residues. V lost 11 bases, J lost 5 bases, and 22 bases lay in between. CDR1 and CDR2 (germline): ENHRY, SYGVKD. In nucleotides, the CDR3 is TGTGCCTCCAGCCCCGGCGCGGGCGCGGACGAGCAGTACGTC. This sequence encodes CASSPGAGADEQYV.

J is TRBJ1-2 and V is TRBV27, with a weak D call TRBD1 (6 bases). Trimming removed 6 bases at V and 2 bases at J, with 19 bases between. The CDR3 is 16 residues long. Germline V gene data show CDR1 as MNHEY and CDR2 as SMNVEV (reference sequence). CDR3 bases: TGTGCCAGCAGCCGTACAGGGATGCTTTCAAACTATGGCTACACCTTC. It translates to CASSRTGMLSNYGYTF.

The rearrangement links TRBV9 to TRBJ2-5, with 9 bases aligning to TRBD2. The CDR3 spans 13 residues. With V trimmed by 7 bases and J by 7 bases, 8 bases remained unmatched. Germline CDR1 and CDR2: SGDLS and YYNGEE. The chain's CDR3 is CASAAGGLGTQYF. The CDR3 coding sequence is TGTGCCAGCGCGGCGGGAGGGTTGGGGACCCAGTACTTC.

The rearrangement joins TRBV15 to TRBJ2-1; TRBD1 aligns across 7 bases. J lost 2 bases, V lost 1 base, and 2 bases had no gene match. The germline V gene has CDR1 LNHNV and CDR2 YYDKDF (reference sequence). The CDR3 loop spans 15 amino acids. CDR3 DNA sequence: TGTGCCACCAGCAGAGTGGGACAGACCTACAATGAGCAGTTCTTC. This translates into CATSRVGQTYNEQFF.

The chain employs TRBV2 and TRBJ2-7; D is unclear. This CDR3 comprises 14 residues. The V end was cut by 10 bases, the J end by 2 bases, with 18 bases between. Per the germline V gene, CDR1 is SNHLY and CDR2 is FYNNEI. CDR3 nucleotide sequence: TGTGCCACCGCCCCTGCAGGATGGGCCTACGAGCAGTACTTC. This gives the protein CATAPAGWAYEQYF.

V usage is TRBV27 and J usage is TRBJ2-7; 9 bases map to TRBD1. V gave up 6 bases and J gave up 5 bases; unmatched junction bases: 11. The length of the CDR3 is 15 residues. Germline CDR1 reads MNHEY; CDR2 reads SMNVEV (reference sequence). The CDR3 region has the DNA TGTGCCAGCAGCCTAGGGGGACAGGGTTTCGACGAGCAGTACGTC. Translated, it gives CASSLGGQGFDEQYV.

The rearrangement links TRBV5-1 to TRBJ1-2; D might be TRBD1 (6 bases). The germline V gene encodes CDR1 SGHRS and CDR2 YFSETQ. V shed 4 bases and J shed 4 bases, with 11 bases lying between them. The CDR3 is 13 residues long. CDR3 sequence (DNA): TGCGCCAGCAGCCTCCAGGACAGCTATGGCTACACCTTC. Translating it yields CASSLQDSYGYTF.

V and J are TRBV10-3 and TRBJ2-7, with 7 positions matching TRBD2. The CDR3 is 15 amino acids. The germline CDR1 and CDR2 sequences are ENHRY and SYGVKD. Germline trimming cut 3 bases from V and 2 bases from J; bases unmatched to any gene: 7. The CDR3 DNA sequence: TGTGCCATCAGTGAAGCGGCGGGAGCTACCTACGAGCAGTACTTC. As protein: CAISEAAGATYEQYF.

V gene TRBV5-4 combines with J gene TRBJ2-2; D perhaps matches TRBD1 (6 bases). The V gene lost 4 bases and the J gene lost 2 bases, with 9 bases spanning the gap. Germline V gives CDR1 SGHNT, CDR2 YYREEE (reference sequence). This CDR3 contains 14 residues. CDR3 sequence: CASSVDSNTGELFF. CDR3 coding DNA: TGTGCCAGCAGCGTGGACAGTAACACCGGGGAGCTGTTTTTT.

The V call is TRBV7-9, the J call TRBJ2-7; 8 bases map to TRBD1. Germline values: CDR1 SEHNR, CDR2 FQNEAQ (reference sequence). This CDR3 has 15 residues. V lost 3 bases and J lost 3; bases outside the gene matches: 7. As DNA, the CDR3 is TGTGCCAGCAGCTTTTCTCGACAGGGGAACTACGAGCAGTACTTC. The encoded protein is CASSFSRQGNYEQYF.

The chain joins TRBV6-1 to TRBJ1-1, with 11 nucleotides matching TRBD1. Germline CDR1 is MNHNS and CDR2 is SASEGT. The CDR3 runs to 14 residues. The V gene end was trimmed by 6 bases and the J gene end by 9 bases; junction bases not matched to a gene: 9. CDR3 sequence (DNA): TGTGCCAGCAGGGGACAGGGGGATTTAAGAAAAGCTTTCTTT. Translated, it gives CASRGQGDLRKAFF.

This chain connects TRBV28 to TRBJ1-3, with 7 bases matching TRBD1. There are 14 residues in the CDR3. Germline V gene lookup returns CDR1 MDHEN and CDR2 SYDVKM. V trimming: 7 bases; J trimming: 1 base; junction bases outside the gene matches: 4. The CDR3 DNA follows: TGTGCCAGCATTCGACAGGGATCTGGAAACACCATATATTTT. It encodes CASIRQGSGNTIYF.

This chain links TRBV10-3 with TRBJ2-1; TRBD2 matches 7 bases. After removal of 0 bases from V and 14 bases from J, the junction contained 7 bases not matched to a gene. The CDR3 length is 13 residues. The germline V gene encodes CDR1 ENHRY and CDR2 SYGVKD. CDR3 bases: TGTGCCATCAGTGAGTCGACTGCTAGCGGAGAGTTCTTC. It translates to CAISESTASGEFF.

The chain joins TRBV19 to TRBJ1-1; 7 nucleotides align to TRBD1. Germline values: CDR1 LNHDA, CDR2 SQIVND (reference sequence). The CDR3 runs to 14 residues. After removal of 6 bases from V and 4 bases from J, the junction contained 8 bases not matched to a gene. The CDR3, as DNA: TGTGCCAGTAGCATGGGCCAGGGGGGCACTGAAGCTTTCTTT. This gives the protein CASSMGQGGTEAFF.

This clone was seen a single time. In DNA, the CDR3 is TGTGCCAGCAGCGTAGGGTGGGAGTCACTTTGGGAGACCCAGTACTTC. It encodes CASSVGWESLWETQYF. The chain employs TRBV9 and TRBJ2-5; tentative D call: TRBD2 (5 bases). This CDR3 comprises 16 residues. Per the germline V gene, CDR1 is SGDLS and CDR2 is YYNGEE. V lost 0 bases and J 5 bases, leaving 17 bases between the germline ends.

The rearrangement uses TRBV27 and TRBJ2-2, with TRBD2 matching over 7 bases. This CDR3 region has 13 residues. Germline V CDR1 and CDR2: MNHEY, SMNVEV (reference sequence). After removal of 11 bases from V and 4 bases from J, the junction contained 7 bases not matched to a gene. CDR3 protein: CAAGRGGTGELFF. CDR3 nucleotides: TGTGCCGCAGGGAGGGGAGGCACCGGGGAGCTGTTTTTT.